This T cell receptor (beta chain) appears in the sequencing data of a study of neurological immune-mediated disorders. Remarks on this clonotype: At one boundary the junction diverges from the germline segment, which might be a read error.

A single run covered 15-18 subjects with over 190 million TCR-beta sequences. Using its own MiXCR run on the 5' RACE reads, TCRdb lists one record per CDR3 protein. Of roughly 66,000 distinct CDR3 sequences detected, 4.8% appear once; the ten largest clones hold 2.2%. CDR1 LGHNA and CDR2 YSLEER come from the germline V gene. The CDR3 totals 15 residues. What was sequenced was PBMCs. This clonotype was sampled from a woman aged 65 to 85 with multiple sclerosis. V and J are TRBV4-3 and TRBJ2-4; D unclear. The CDR3 coding sequence is TGCGCCAGCAGCCAAGCTGTAACGGCCAAAAAAATTCAGTACTTC. It is translated as CASSQAVTAKKIQYF.